The T cell receptor beta chain described here comes from a study of response to subunit inactivated influenza vaccine. The study, taken as a whole, reports: Few additional T cells are recruited per seasonal influenza vaccination, authors suggested.

A note on this clonotype: Its antigen is undetermined.

In TCRdb, the RT-PCR reads were re-called with MiXCR into one record per CDR3 protein. Seen here are more than 700,000 distinct CDR3 sequences, around 21% observed once, and the top ten hold approximately 10%. The material sequenced was PBMCs from blood, taken roughly 5 days after vaccination. This TCR came from a man aged 50 or older who received an inactivated influenza vaccine.

The CDR3 coding sequence is TGTGCCAGCAGTTACTCGAGGGCCGGACCGGGGAACACTGAAGCTTTCTTT. It is translated as CASSYSRAGPGNTEAFF. The chain employs TRBV6-2 or TRBV6-3 and TRBJ1-1; no clear D. The V end lost 0 bases, the J end lost 1 base, and 15 bases lay between the germline ends. The CDR3 extends over 17 amino acids. Germline CDR1 is MNHEY and CDR2 is SVGEGT.